The 24 T cell receptor beta chains given below trace back to one sample, sequenced in a study of T cells after yellow fever vaccination. Using its own MiXCR run on the 5' RACE reads, TCRdb lists one record per CDR3 protein. The table has a few hundred thousand distinct CDR3 sequences, 11% seen once; the top ten hold around 18%. The sequencing here drew on PBMCs, taken on the day of the first yellow fever vaccination. The origin of the receptors is a man between 18 and 35 years old who received the YFV17D yellow fever vaccine.

This clonotype was seen repeatedly, ten times or more. Mismatch with germline at one junction end may stem from a read error. This sequence joins TRBV5-4 and TRBJ1-6; 8 bases align to TRBD1. Germline V CDR1 and CDR2: SGHNT, YYREEE (reference sequence). CDR3 size: 15 residues. CDR3 nucleotides: TGTGCCGGCAGGGACAGGCTCTCCTATAATTCACCCCTCCACTTT. Its protein product is CAGRDRLSYNSPLHF.

This clonotype was detected a few times. The V gene is TRBV20-1, the J gene TRBJ1-2; D not resolved. Germline CDR1 and CDR2: DFQATT and SNEGSKA (reference sequence). V was clipped by 0 bases and J by 8 bases, with 7 bases between them. CDR3 size: 11 residues. The CDR3 spells CSARDRVGYTF. CDR3 DNA: TGCAGTGCTAGAGATCGAGTAGGCTACACCTTC.

This sequence joins TRBV23-1 and TRBJ1-2; 10 bases align to TRBD1. TRBV23-1 is identified as an open reading frame with a role that is uncertain. CDR3 length: 13 residues. After removal of 4 bases from V and 6 bases from J, the junction contained 2 bases not matched to a gene. The CDR3 here is CASSRQGADGYTF. In nucleotides, the CDR3 is TGCGCCAGCAGTCGACAGGGGGCGGATGGCTACACCTTC.

This clonotype was detected a few times. J is TRBJ1-1 and V is TRBV12-3 or TRBV12-4; D call uncertain. Trimming took off 6 bases at V and 5 bases at J, with 13 bases between the two ends. The CDR3 loop spans 13 amino acids. Here the CDR3 DNA reads TGTGCCAGCAGCCCCATGGGTGCGACTGAAGCTTTCTTT. Its translation: CASSPMGATEAFF.

This clonotype was recorded at least ten times. The CDR3 DNA sequence: TGCAGCACTAACAGGGGGAACACTGAAGCTTTCTTT. Translation gives CSTNRGNTEAFF. The V and J genes are TRBV20-1 and TRBJ1-1; 7 bases are shared with TRBD1. The CDR3 is 12 amino acids. CDR1 is DFQATT, CDR2 SNEGSKA, per germline (reference sequence).

The chain couples TRBV12-3 or TRBV12-4 to TRBJ1-6, with TRBD1 as a possible D gene (5 bases). Trimming left V 6 bases short and J 7 bases short, with 16 bases between. This CDR3 comprises 15 residues. The DNA of the CDR3 is TGTGCCAGCAGACCCAGCTCGGGGGTCAATTCACCCCTCCACTTT. This encodes CASRPSSGVNSPLHF.

This clonotype was picked up a small number of times. CDR3 DNA sequence: TGTGCCAGCAGTCGGGAGGTGGGGAAAAACATTCAGTACTTC. As protein: CASSREVGKNIQYF. This chain connects TRBV12-3 or TRBV12-4 to TRBJ2-4; 7 positions agree with TRBD2. With 5 bases clipped from V and 4 bases from J, the junction kept 5 bases outside the gene matches. This CDR3 region has 14 residues.

The V and J genes are TRBV6-1 and TRBJ1-1; D possibly corresponds to TRBD1 (5 bases). Trimming took off 5 bases at V and 0 bases at J, with 19 bases between the two ends. The germline CDR1 and CDR2 sequences are MNHNS and SASEGT. The CDR3 extends over 17 amino acids. The CDR3 bases are TGTGCCAGCAGTCCTCCGAAGGGGATCGGGATGAACACTGAAGCTTTCTTT. It encodes CASSPPKGIGMNTEAFF.

This clonotype appeared a few times. The chain carries TRBV12-3 or TRBV12-4 and TRBJ2-7; D is perhaps TRBD2 (6 bases). The CDR3 length is 16 residues. Trimming took 2 bases from V and 4 from J, leaving 18 bases between them. This CDR3 reads CASSLTRDFQNYEQYF. DNA of the CDR3: TGTGCCAGCAGTTTAACTCGGGACTTCCAAAATTACGAGCAGTACTTC.

DNA for the CDR3: TGTGCCAGCAGTTACTCGACAGCCACGAACACCGGGGAGCTGTTTTTT. Protein sequence: CASSYSTATNTGELFF. J is TRBJ2-2 and V is TRBV6-5, with a possible D match to TRBD1 (5 bases). Germline V gives CDR1 MNHEY, CDR2 SVGAGI. The V and J ends lost 0 bases and 0 bases respectively, with 8 bases between them. The CDR3 loop spans 16 amino acids.

This clonotype was seen a few times. The chain combines TRBV24-1 with TRBJ1-2; D is unclear. This CDR3 is built from 13 residues. Germline-derived CDR1 and CDR2 are KGHDR and SFDVKD. With 0 bases removed from V and 9 bases from J, the gap between germline ends came to 10 bases. The CDR3 DNA is TGTGCCACCAGTGATTTGGCGGATTTGAGCTACACCTTC. Translating gives CATSDLADLSYTF.

This clonotype was found a few times. The rearrangement links TRBV6-5 to TRBJ2-3; 7 bases agree with TRBD2. Germline CDR1 and CDR2: MNHEY and SVGAGI. This CDR3 region has 16 residues. With 6 bases clipped from V and 2 bases from J, the junction kept 11 bases outside the gene matches. CDR3 amino acids: CASSSRDYRYTDTQYF. DNA for the CDR3: TGTGCCAGCAGCTCTCGGGACTACCGATACACAGATACGCAGTATTTT.

This clonotype was found a few times. The V call is TRBV5-1, the J call TRBJ1-1; D is ambiguous. Deletions cut 0 bases from V and 8 bases from J, with 11 bases between. From germline, CDR1 is SGHRS and CDR2 YFSETQ. The length of the CDR3 is 13 residues. The CDR3 protein is CASSLVGTKEAFF. DNA of the CDR3: TGCGCCAGCAGCTTGGTAGGAACCAAAGAAGCTTTCTTT.

CDR3 residues: CASSVFVHTDTQYF. CDR3 bases: TGTGCCAGCAGCGTATTCGTACACACAGATACGCAGTATTTT. The V call is TRBV9, the J call TRBJ2-3, with D unresolved. From germline, CDR1 is SGDLS and CDR2 YYNGEE. V was trimmed by 1 base and J by 2 bases, leaving 8 bases between them. The CDR3 totals 14 residues.

The chain couples TRBV29-1 to TRBJ1-2, with TRBD1 matching over 8 bases. CDR1 is SQVTM, CDR2 ANQGSEA, per germline. V trimming: 6 bases; J trimming: 4 bases; junction bases outside the gene matches: 7. There are 13 residues in the CDR3. CDR3 coding DNA: TGCAGCGTCTGGACAGGGTCATCCTATGGCTACACCTTC. It yields the protein CSVWTGSSYGYTF.

A few counts support this clonotype. The rearrangement links TRBV9 to TRBJ2-6, with 12 bases matching TRBD2. The trim removed 0 bases at V and 1 base at J, leaving 5 bases unmatched. The CDR3 covers 19 residues. Germline lookup yields CDR1 SGDLS and CDR2 YYNGEE. CDR3 DNA: TGTGCCAGCAGCGTAGGACTAGCGGGGGCCCATTCTGGGGCCAACGTCCTGACTTTC. It specifies CASSVGLAGAHSGANVLTF.

The J gene is TRBJ2-7, the V gene TRBV11-2, with 8 bases fitting TRBD2. Germline CDR1 is SGHAT and CDR2 is FQNNGV. CDR3 length: 15 amino acids. Trimming took 1 base from V and 3 from J; bases not matched to a gene: 5. The CDR3 DNA reads TGTGCCAGCAGCTTAGGTGGCGGGGGGCTCTACGAGCAGTACGTC. The encoded protein is CASSLGGGGLYEQYV.

A few counts support this clonotype. V and J are TRBV5-8 and TRBJ2-5, with 10 nucleotides matching TRBD2. The CDR3 has 16 residues. Trimming took 4 bases from V and 3 from J; bases not matched to a gene: 9. CDR1 SGHTS and CDR2 YDEGEE come from the germline V gene. The CDR3 spells CASSTWTSGGEETQYF. CDR3 in DNA: TGTGCCAGCAGCACTTGGACTAGCGGTGGTGAAGAGACCCAGTACTTC.

This clonotype has only a few counts. The chain carries TRBV12-3 or TRBV12-4 and TRBJ2-6; no clear D. This CDR3 is built from 13 residues. V lost 8 bases, J lost 2 bases, and 7 bases lay in between. Here the CDR3 DNA reads TGTGCCAGCGGGCTCACTGGGGCCAACGTCCTGACTTTC. This encodes CASGLTGANVLTF.

With regard to this clonotype: One junction end disagrees with the germline gene, perhaps due to a read error. This sequence joins TRBV7-2 and TRBJ2-3, with 10 bases fitting TRBD2. The CDR3 has 16 residues. Per germline, CDR1 SGHTA and CDR2 FQGNSA. CDR3 in amino acids: CASSLVAGGPHTLRVF. CDR3 sequence (DNA): TGTGCCAGCAGCTTAGTAGCGGGGGGCCCCCACACGCTCCGGGTTTTT.

J is TRBJ2-3 and V is TRBV5-4; no definite D call. This CDR3 is built from 15 residues. Deletions cut 0 bases from V and 2 bases from J, with 10 bases between. In germline, CDR1 is SGHNT, CDR2 YYREEE (reference sequence). The CDR3 DNA is TGTGCCAGCAGCTTGGAGCGCCAGCCCACAGATACGCAGTATTTT. Translated, it gives CASSLERQPTDTQYF. The entire variable domain, with the rest obtained from reference TRBV5-4 and TRBJ2-3, is as follows: ETGVTQSPTHLIKTRGQQVTLRCSSQSGHNTVSWYQQALGQGPQFIFQYYREEENGRGNFPPRFSGLQFPNYSSELNVNALELDDSALYLCASSLERQPTDTQYFGPGTRLTVL.

The chain recombines TRBV4-3 with TRBJ1-6; TRBD1 matches at 7 bases. This CDR3 has 18 amino acids. V lost 2 bases, J lost 14 bases, and 21 bases stayed unmatched. Germline V lookup: CDR1 LGHNA, CDR2 YSLEER. The CDR3 region has the DNA TGCGCCAGCAGCCAACAATTGGGGCTAAGACAGGGTGATGTAGCCCTCCACTTT. Protein product: CASSQQLGLRQGDVALHF.

There are a few counts of this clonotype. The chain has TRBV5-4 and TRBJ1-6; 10 bases align to TRBD1. CDR1 and CDR2 from the germline V gene are SGHNT and YYREEE (reference sequence). Trimming took 3 bases from V and 9 from J; bases not matched to a gene: 3. The CDR3 spans 14 residues. In nucleotides, the CDR3 is TGTGCCAGCAGCTGGGGACAGGGGAGTTCACCCCTCCACTTT. Its protein product is CASSWGQGSSPLHF.

In this sample, this clonotype turned up a few times. The chain has TRBV9 and TRBJ2-2; TRBD2 might be the D (6 bases). The CDR3 covers 17 residues. Per the germline V gene, CDR1 is SGDLS and CDR2 is YYNGEE. With 0 bases removed from V and 3 bases from J, the gap between germline ends came to 15 bases. CDR3 residues: CASSVGWGLGHTGELFF. DNA of the CDR3: TGTGCCAGCAGCGTAGGGTGGGGACTGGGACACACCGGGGAGCTGTTTTTT. The full variable domain, with the rest looked up from reference TRBV9 and TRBJ2-2, is DSGVTQTPKHLITATGQRVTLRCSPRSGDLSVYWYQQSLDQGLQFLIQYYNGEERAKGNILERFSAQQFPDLHSELNLSSLELGDSALYFCASSVGWGLGHTGELFFGEGSRLTVL.